The next 14 T cell receptor beta chains were all read from a single sample in a study of T cells after yellow fever vaccination (dated by TCRdb to the late 2010s). The library was generated by 5' RACE. Sequenced using an Illumina NovaSeq 6000. TCRdb itself trimmed the public reads at Q25 with fastp, ran MiXCR and retained productive beta chains. Rows are unified per CDR3 protein, each entry keeping the most common DNA and genes. For this sample there are 300,000 to 350,000 distinct CDR3 sequences; approximately 4.3% appear just once. The ten largest make up roughly a fifth of the sample. Taken with the paper, the label for treatment or condition translates to: live attenuated yellow fever vaccine strain. Material: PBMCs, obtained 15 days after the yellow fever booster vaccination. The receptors come from a man aged 18 to 35 who received the YFV17D yellow fever vaccine.

The table lists this clonotype with many counts. The chain combines TRBV7-2 with TRBJ2-1; D is unclear. This CDR3 contains 14 residues. Trimming took off 1 base at V and 9 bases at J, with 13 bases between the two ends. The germline gives CDR1 SGHTA, CDR2 FQGNSA. CDR3 nucleotide sequence: TGTGCCAGCAGCTTAGGGCCCCGGTTGGGTGAGCAGTTCTTC. Translated, it gives CASSLGPRLGEQFF.

This clonotype was seen at least ten times. The chain couples TRBV4-3 to TRBJ2-5; 11 bases line up with TRBD1. V dropped 3 bases and J dropped 5; count of bases not matched to a gene: 8. Germline-derived CDR1 and CDR2 are LGHNA and YSLEER. The CDR3 extends over 16 amino acids. CDR3 region: CASSHRRTGGEETQYF. The CDR3 nucleotides read TGCGCCAGCAGCCACCGTAGGACAGGGGGCGAGGAGACCCAGTACTTC.

The sample holds many counts of this clonotype. The chain couples TRBV5-1 to TRBJ1-6; 9 bases match TRBD1. Trimming cost V 2 bases and J 13 bases; bases outside gene matches: 10. The CDR3 covers 15 residues. CDR1 is SGHRS, CDR2 YFSETQ, per germline. The CDR3 coding sequence is TGCGCCAGCAGCTTCGATGGACAGGGGTTGGCTCCCCTCCACTTT. Protein product: CASSFDGQGLAPLHF.

This clonotype was recorded at least ten times. The V call is TRBV7-3, the J call TRBJ2-5, with TRBD2 identical over 9 bases. The V gene's germline CDR1 is SGHTA and CDR2 FQGTGA. J was trimmed by 5 bases and V by 5 bases; bases with no gene match: 18. This CDR3 is built from 18 residues. Here the CDR3 DNA reads TGTGCCAGCAGCCCGGCGGGAAGCGGGGGGCCAGGTCGGGAGACCCAGTACTTC. Protein sequence: CASSPAGSGGPGRETQYF.

This clonotype was observed at least ten times. The chain uses TRBV20-1 and TRBJ1-1; TRBD1 might be the D (5 bases). Germline-derived CDR1 and CDR2 are DFQATT and SNEGSKA (reference sequence). Trimming stripped 3 bases from V and 4 bases from J, with 15 bases between. CDR3 length: 14 residues. The CDR3 here is CSARPPGGGTEAFF. DNA of the CDR3: TGCAGTGCTAGGCCCCCCGGGGGAGGCACTGAAGCTTTCTTT.

The V gene is TRBV7-2, the J gene TRBJ2-3, with no clear D. V was cut by 6 bases and J by 2 bases, with 6 bases left in between. The CDR3 runs 12 residues. Germline V gives CDR1 SGHTA, CDR2 FQGNSA. CDR3 sequence (DNA): TGTGCCAGCAGGAGATTCACAGATACGCAGTATTTT. Protein sequence: CASRRFTDTQYF. Drawing the rest from reference TRBV7-2 and TRBJ2-3, the complete variable domain is GAGVSQSPSNKVTEKGKDVELRCDPISGHTALYWYRQSLGQGLEFLIYFQGNSAPDKSGLPSDRFSAERTGGSVSTLTIQRTQQEDSAVYLCASRRFTDTQYFGPGTRLTVL.

This clonotype has at least ten counts. The V and J genes are TRBV20-1 and TRBJ2-5; possibly TRBD1 or TRBD2 for D (5 bases each). The V gene's germline CDR1 is DFQATT and CDR2 SNEGSKA (reference sequence). The CDR3 length is 12 residues. V lost 3 bases to trimming and J lost 5 bases, with 10 bases between them. CDR3 nucleotide sequence: TGCAGTGCTAGGGGGGTTAGGGAGACCCAGTACTTC. As protein: CSARGVRETQYF.

This sequence joins TRBV28 and TRBJ2-7; a possible D gene is TRBD1 (6 bases). From germline, CDR1 is MDHEN and CDR2 SYDVKM. V was clipped by 8 bases and J by 7 bases, with 21 bases between them. CDR3 size: 14 residues. In DNA form, the CDR3 reads TGTGCCAGCCGCCCTGCCGGGTCAGGGGAAGAGCAGTACGTC. Residues: CASRPAGSGEEQYV.

Ten or more counts support this clonotype. V usage is TRBV7-2 and J usage is TRBJ1-1; TRBD1 matches 7 bases. The ends lost 3 bases at V and 3 bases at J; junction bases unmatched: 1. Germline V lookup: CDR1 SGHTA, CDR2 FQGNSA. The CDR3 contains 13 residues. DNA for the CDR3: TGTGCCAGCAGCTTCGGACAGGACACTGAAGCTTTCTTT. Protein sequence: CASSFGQDTEAFF.

V is TRBV7-2 and J is TRBJ2-3, with 10 nucleotides matching TRBD2. Germline V lookup: CDR1 SGHTA, CDR2 FQGNSA. The V gene end was trimmed by 0 bases and the J gene end by 6 bases; junction bases not matched to a gene: 3. This CDR3 is built from 15 residues. CDR3 region: CASSLAAGGWDTQYF. In DNA, the CDR3 is TGTGCCAGCAGCTTAGCAGCGGGGGGGTGGGATACGCAGTATTTT.

This clonotype was seen many times. The chain recombines TRBV10-3 with TRBJ2-5; D possibly matches TRBD1 or TRBD2 (5 bases each). V gave up 4 bases and J gave up 2 bases, with 8 bases separating them. The CDR3 has 13 residues. Germline lookup yields CDR1 ENHRY and CDR2 SYGVKD. This CDR3 is CAISGGVQETQYF. Here the CDR3 DNA reads TGTGCCATCAGTGGAGGGGTACAAGAGACCCAGTACTTC.

This clonotype occurred a few times. The rearrangement joins TRBV27 to TRBJ2-3; 13 positions match TRBD2. Germline CDR1 is MNHEY and CDR2 is SMNVEV (reference sequence). This CDR3 has 15 residues. V dropped 4 bases and J dropped 7; count of bases not matched to a gene: 5. The CDR3 reads CASSSGLAGVNTQYF. In DNA, the CDR3 is TGTGCCAGCAGTTCCGGACTAGCGGGGGTTAATACGCAGTATTTT.

This clonotype appeared many times. The chain couples TRBV10-3 to TRBJ2-5, with unresolved D. Trimming removed 11 bases at V and 5 bases at J, with 15 bases between. The CDR3 is 12 amino acids. Germline assignment: CDR1 ENHRY and CDR2 SYGVKD. The CDR3 DNA sequence: TGTGCCGCCCGGGCCGCTGGCGAGACCCAGTACTTC. Amino acid sequence: CAARAAGETQYF.

At least ten counts were recorded for this clonotype. The J gene is TRBJ2-3, the V gene TRBV6-5, with TRBD2 matching 9 bases. J lost 2 bases, V lost 8 bases, and 8 bases had no gene match. The germline CDR1 and CDR2 sequences are MNHEY and SVGAGI. The CDR3 length is 15 residues. For the CDR3, the DNA is TGTGCCAGCGGCACTAGCGGGTTACCCACAGATACGCAGTATTTT. Translated: CASGTSGLPTDTQYF.